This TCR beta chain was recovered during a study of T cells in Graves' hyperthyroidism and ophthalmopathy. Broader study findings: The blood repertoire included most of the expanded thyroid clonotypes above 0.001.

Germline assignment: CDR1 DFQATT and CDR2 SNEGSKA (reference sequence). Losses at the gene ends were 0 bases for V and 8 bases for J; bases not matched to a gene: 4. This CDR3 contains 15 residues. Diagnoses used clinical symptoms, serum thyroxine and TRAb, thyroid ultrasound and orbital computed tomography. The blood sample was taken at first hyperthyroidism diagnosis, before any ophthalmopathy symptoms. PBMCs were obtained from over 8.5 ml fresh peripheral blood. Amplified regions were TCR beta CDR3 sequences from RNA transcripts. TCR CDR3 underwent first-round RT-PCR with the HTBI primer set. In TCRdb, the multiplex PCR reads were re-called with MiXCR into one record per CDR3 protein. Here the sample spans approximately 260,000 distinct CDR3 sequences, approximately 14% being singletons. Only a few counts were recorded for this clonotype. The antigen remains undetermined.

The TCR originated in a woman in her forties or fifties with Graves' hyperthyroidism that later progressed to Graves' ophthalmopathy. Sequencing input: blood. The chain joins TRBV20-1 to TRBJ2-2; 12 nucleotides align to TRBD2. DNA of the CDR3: TGCAGTGCTAGAGATCTAGCGGGAGGGGTAGGGGAGCTGTTTTTT. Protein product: CSARDLAGGVGELFF.